This entry features one TCR beta chain sequence. As yet, its antigen is unknown. Samples of blood were obtained at baseline, on cycle 4 day 1, and on cycle 7 day 1. The data derive from a study of OX40 agonist ivuxolimab in advanced cancers. On the study more broadly: Administration of intravenous ivuxolimab to patients occurred every 2 weeks at 0.01 to 10 mg/kg.

Only in-frame clones appear in the TCRdb table, and some are missing; sequencing was by immunoSEQ multiplex PCR. This sample has 70,000 or so clones, with approximately 90% found just once. Study outcomes and limitations: Compared with CD4+, CD8+ T cells on average had more expanded clones.

CDR1 and CDR2 (germline): SGHAT, FQNNGV. The CDR3 covers 13 residues. With 3 bases removed from V and 2 bases from J, the gap between germline ends came to 8 bases. Sequences were derived from CD4+ or CD8+ T cells sorted from blood, sampled in a trial of the OX40 agonist ivuxolimab. This chain joins TRBV11-2 and TRBJ2-7; D is unclear. This sequence was found in an adult with an advanced solid tumor such as melanoma, head and neck, liver or kidney cancer. In DNA form, the CDR3 reads TGTGCCAGCAGCTTGGACGGTACCTACGAGCAGTACTTC. It encodes CASSLDGTYEQYF.